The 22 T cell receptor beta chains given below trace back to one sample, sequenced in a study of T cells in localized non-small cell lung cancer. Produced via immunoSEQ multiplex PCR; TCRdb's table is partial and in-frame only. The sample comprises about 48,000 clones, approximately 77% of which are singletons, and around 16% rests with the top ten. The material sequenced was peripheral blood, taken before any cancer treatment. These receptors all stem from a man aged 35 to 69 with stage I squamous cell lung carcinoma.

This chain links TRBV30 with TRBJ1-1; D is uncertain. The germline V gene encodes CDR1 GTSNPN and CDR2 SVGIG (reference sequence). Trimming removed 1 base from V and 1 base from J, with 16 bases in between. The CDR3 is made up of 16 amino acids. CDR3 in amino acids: CAWSGGMRWKNTEAFF. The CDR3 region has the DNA TGTGCCTGGAGTGGGGGTATGAGGTGGAAGAACACTGAAGCTTTCTTT. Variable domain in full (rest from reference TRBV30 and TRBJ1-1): SQTIHQWPATLVQPVGSPLSLECTVEGTSNPNLYWYRQAAGRGLQLLFYSVGIGQISSEVPQNLSASRPQDRQFILSSKKLLLSDSGFYLCAWSGGMRWKNTEAFFGQGTRLTVV.

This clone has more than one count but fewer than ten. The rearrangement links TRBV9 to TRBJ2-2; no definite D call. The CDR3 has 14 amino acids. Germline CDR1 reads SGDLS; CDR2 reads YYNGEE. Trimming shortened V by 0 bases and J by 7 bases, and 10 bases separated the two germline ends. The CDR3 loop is CASSVVNGGGELFF. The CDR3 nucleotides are TGTGCCAGCAGCGTAGTCAATGGTGGCGGGGAGCTGTTTTTT.

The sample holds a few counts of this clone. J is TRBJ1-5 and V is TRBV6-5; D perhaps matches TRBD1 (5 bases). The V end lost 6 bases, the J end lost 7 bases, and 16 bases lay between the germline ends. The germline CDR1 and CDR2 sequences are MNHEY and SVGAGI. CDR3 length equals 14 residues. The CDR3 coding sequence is TGTGCCAGCAGAGGGGTTGAGGGCAGGCAGCCCCAGCATTTT. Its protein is CASRGVEGRQPQHF.

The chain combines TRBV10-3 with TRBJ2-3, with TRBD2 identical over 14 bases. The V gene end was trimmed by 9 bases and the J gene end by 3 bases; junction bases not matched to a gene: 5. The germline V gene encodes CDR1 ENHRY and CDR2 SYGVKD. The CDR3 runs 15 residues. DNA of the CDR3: TGTGCCATGACTAGCGGGGGGGCCGCGACAGATACGCAGTATTTT. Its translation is CAMTSGGAATDTQYF.

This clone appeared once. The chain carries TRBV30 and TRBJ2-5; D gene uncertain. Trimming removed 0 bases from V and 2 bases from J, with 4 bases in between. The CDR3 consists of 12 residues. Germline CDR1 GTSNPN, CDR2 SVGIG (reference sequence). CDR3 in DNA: TGTGCCTGGAGTGTACAACAAGAGACCCAGTACTTC. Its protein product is CAWSVQQETQYF.

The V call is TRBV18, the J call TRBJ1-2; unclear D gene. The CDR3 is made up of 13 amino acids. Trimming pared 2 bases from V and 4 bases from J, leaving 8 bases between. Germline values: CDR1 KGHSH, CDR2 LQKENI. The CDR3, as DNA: TGTGCCAGCTCACCAGAGGGAGGCTATGGCTACACCTTC. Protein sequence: CASSPEGGYGYTF.

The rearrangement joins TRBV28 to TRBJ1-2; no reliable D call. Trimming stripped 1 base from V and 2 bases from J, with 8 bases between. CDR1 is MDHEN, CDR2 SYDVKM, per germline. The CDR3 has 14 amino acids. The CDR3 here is CASSLLGENYGYTF. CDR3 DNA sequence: TGTGCCAGCAGTTTATTAGGAGAAAACTATGGCTACACCTTC.

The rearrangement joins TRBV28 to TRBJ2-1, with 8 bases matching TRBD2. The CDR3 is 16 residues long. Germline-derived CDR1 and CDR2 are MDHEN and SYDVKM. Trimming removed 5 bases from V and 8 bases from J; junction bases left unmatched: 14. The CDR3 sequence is CASSPPAAGGVDEQFF. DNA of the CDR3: TGTGCCAGCAGTCCTCCCGCGGCGGGGGGAGTGGATGAGCAGTTCTTC.

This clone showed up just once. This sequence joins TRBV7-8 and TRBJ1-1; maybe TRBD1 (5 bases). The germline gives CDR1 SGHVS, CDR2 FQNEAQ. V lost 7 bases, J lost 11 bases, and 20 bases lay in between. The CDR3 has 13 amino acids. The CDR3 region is CASTRESELHAFF. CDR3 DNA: TGTGCCAGCACCAGGGAATCGGAACTACACGCTTTCTTT.

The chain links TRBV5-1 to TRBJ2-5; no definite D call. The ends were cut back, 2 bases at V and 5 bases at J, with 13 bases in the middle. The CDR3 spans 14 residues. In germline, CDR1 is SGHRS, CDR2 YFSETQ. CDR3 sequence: CASSLGTTFETQYF. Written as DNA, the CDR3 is TGCGCCAGCAGCTTAGGTACGACTTTCGAGACCCAGTACTTC.

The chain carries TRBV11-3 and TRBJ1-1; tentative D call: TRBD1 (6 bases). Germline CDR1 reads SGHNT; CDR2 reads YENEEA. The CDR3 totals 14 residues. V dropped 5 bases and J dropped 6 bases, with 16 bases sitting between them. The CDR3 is CASSRGGTLSEAFF. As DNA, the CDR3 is TGTGCCAGCAGCCGAGGGGGGACCTTATCTGAAGCTTTCTTT.

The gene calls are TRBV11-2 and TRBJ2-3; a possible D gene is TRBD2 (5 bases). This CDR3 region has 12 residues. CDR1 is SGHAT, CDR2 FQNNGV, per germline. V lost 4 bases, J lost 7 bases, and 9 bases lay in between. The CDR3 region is CASSSLVNTQYF. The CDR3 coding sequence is TGTGCCAGCAGCTCACTAGTAAATACGCAGTATTTT.

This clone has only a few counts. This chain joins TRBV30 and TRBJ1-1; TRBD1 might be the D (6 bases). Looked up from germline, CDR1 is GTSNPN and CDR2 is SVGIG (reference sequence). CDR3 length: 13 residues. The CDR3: CAGGGEMNTEAFF. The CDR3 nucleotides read TGTGCAGGGGGTGGAGAGATGAACACTGAAGCTTTCTTT.

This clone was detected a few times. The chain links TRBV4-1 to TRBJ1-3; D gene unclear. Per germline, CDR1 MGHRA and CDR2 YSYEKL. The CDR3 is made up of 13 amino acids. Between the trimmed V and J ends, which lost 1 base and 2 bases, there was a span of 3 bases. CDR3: CASSQGAGNTIYF. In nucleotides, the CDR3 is TGCGCCAGCAGCCAAGGTGCTGGAAACACCATATATTTT.

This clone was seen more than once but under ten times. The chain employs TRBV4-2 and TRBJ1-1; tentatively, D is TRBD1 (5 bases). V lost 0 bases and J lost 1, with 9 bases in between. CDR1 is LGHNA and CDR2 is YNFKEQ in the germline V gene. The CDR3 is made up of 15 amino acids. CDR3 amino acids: CASSQEGAKNTEAFF. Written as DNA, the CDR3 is TGTGCCAGCAGCCAAGAAGGGGCAAAGAACACTGAAGCTTTCTTT.

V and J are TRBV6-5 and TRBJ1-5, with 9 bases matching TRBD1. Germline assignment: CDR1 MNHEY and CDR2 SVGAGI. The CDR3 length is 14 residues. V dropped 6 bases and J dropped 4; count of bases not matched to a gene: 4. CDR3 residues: CASSQGTGNQPQHF. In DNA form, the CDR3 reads TGTGCCAGCAGCCAAGGGACAGGGAATCAGCCCCAGCATTTT.

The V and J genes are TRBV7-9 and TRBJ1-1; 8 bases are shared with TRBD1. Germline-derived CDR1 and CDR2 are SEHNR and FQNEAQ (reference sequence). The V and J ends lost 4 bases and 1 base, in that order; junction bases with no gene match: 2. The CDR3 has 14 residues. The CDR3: CASSSGTGNTEAFF. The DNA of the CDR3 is TGTGCCAGCAGCTCTGGGACAGGGAACACTGAAGCTTTCTTT.

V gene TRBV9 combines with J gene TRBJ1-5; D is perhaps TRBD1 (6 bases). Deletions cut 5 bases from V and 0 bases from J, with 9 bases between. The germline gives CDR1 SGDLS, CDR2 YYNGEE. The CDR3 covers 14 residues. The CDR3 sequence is CASSRGGSNQPQHF. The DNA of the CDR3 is TGTGCCAGCAGTCGAGGGGGTAGCAATCAGCCCCAGCATTTT.

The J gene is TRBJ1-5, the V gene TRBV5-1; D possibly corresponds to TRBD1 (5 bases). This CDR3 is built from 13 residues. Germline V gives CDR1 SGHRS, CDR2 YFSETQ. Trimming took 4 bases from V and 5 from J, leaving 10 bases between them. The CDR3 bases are TGCGCCAGCAGCCAAGACAGAGATCAGCCCCAGCATTTT. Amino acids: CASSQDRDQPQHF.

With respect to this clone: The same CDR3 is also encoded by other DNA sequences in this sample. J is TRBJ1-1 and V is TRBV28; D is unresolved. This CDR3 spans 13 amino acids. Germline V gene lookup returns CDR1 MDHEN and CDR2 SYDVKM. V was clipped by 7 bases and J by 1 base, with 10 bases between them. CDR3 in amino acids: CASTPPGNTEAFF. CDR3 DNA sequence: TGTGCCAGCACCCCCCCGGGGAACACTGAAGCTTTCTTT.

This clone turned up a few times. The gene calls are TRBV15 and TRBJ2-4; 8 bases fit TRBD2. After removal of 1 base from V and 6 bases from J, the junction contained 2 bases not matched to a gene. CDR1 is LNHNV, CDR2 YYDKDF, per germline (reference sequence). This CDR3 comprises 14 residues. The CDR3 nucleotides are TGTGCCACCAGCAGAGTTCGGGAGGGAAACATTCAGTACTTC. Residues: CATSRVREGNIQYF.

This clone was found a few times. The CDR3 sequence: CASSQDSRGHSGKLFF. As DNA, the CDR3 is TGCGCCAGCAGCCAAGATTCGAGGGGTCATAGTGGAAAACTGTTTTTT. The J gene is TRBJ1-4, the V gene TRBV4-3, with D perhaps TRBD1 (5 bases). Per the germline V gene, CDR1 is LGHNA and CDR2 is YSLEER. The V gene lost 0 bases and the J gene lost 10 bases, with 18 bases spanning the gap. CDR3 size: 16 residues.